A single sample gave rise to the 17 T cell receptor beta chains below, sequenced in a study of OX40 agonist ivuxolimab in advanced cancers. The method was immunoSEQ multiplex PCR; TCRdb's version includes in-frame clones alone and lacks a portion of them. The sample has some 80,000 clones, about 90% seen once. The material sequenced was CD4+ or CD8+ T cells sorted from blood, taken in a trial of the OX40 agonist ivuxolimab. These receptor sequences come from an adult with an advanced solid tumor such as melanoma, head and neck, liver or kidney cancer.

The V gene is TRBV21-1, the J gene TRBJ2-7; whether TRBD1, the table's D call, matches the DNA was not checked. TRBV21-1 is classified as a pseudogene. The CDR3 is 15 amino acids. The DNA for the CDR3 is TGTGCCAGCAGCAAGATAAAGGGGTCGACCTACGAGCAGTACTTC. Its translation: CASSKIKGSTYEQYF.

Worth noting for this clone: An end of the junction differs from the germline gene, which may be a read error. V usage is TRBV19 and J usage is TRBJ2-1; the D is unclear. This CDR3 contains 17 residues. Germline-derived CDR1 and CDR2 are LNHDA and SQIVND (reference sequence). Here the CDR3 DNA reads TGTGCCGGTAGTTACGGGCGTGGCTCCTACTCCTACAATGAGCAGTTCTTC. This translates into CAGSYGRGSYSYNEQFF.

The chain combines TRBV23-1 with TRBJ1-2; 7 bases line up with TRBD1. TRBV23-1 is designated an ORF whose function remains uncertain. This CDR3 has 16 residues. V shed 7 bases and J 3 bases; nucleotides not matched to a gene: 14. CDR3 nucleotides: TGCGCCAGCAACGAGGGACAGCAAGTCAAAGACTATGGCTACACCTTC. Protein product: CASNEGQQVKDYGYTF.

The CDR3 sequence is CASSEGAGTTEAFF. CDR3 DNA sequence: TGTGCCAGCAGTGAAGGGGCGGGTACTACTGAAGCTTTCTTT. This rearrangement joins TRBV6-1 to TRBJ1-1, with D hard to call. CDR3 length equals 14 residues. CDR1 is MNHNS and CDR2 is SASEGT in the germline V gene. Trimming took off 1 base at V and 5 bases at J, with 11 bases between the two ends.

This clone was found once. V and J are TRBV6-1 and TRBJ2-7; D assignment may be TRBD1 or TRBD2 (6 bases each). Germline assignment: CDR1 MNHNS and CDR2 SASEGT. The CDR3 runs 15 residues. The V end was cut by 0 bases, the J end by 6 bases, with 15 bases between. CDR3 loop: CASSEAPAGGGEQYF. The CDR3 DNA reads as TGTGCCAGCAGTGAAGCCCCGGCAGGAGGGGGCGAGCAGTACTTC.

CDR3 sequence: CASSPVLGYGYTF. The CDR3 DNA follows: TGTGCCAGCAGCCCCGTCCTGGGCTATGGCTACACCTTC. V usage is TRBV6-5 and J usage is TRBJ1-2; D ambiguous. Germline V gene sequence: CDR1 MNHEY, CDR2 SVGAGI. Trimming cost V 6 bases and J 4 bases, with 12 bases left between them. This CDR3 region has 13 residues.

The gene calls are TRBV23-1 and TRBJ1-2, with TRBD1 matching 7 bases. TRBV23-1 is treated as an ORF (open reading frame) with a function not yet certain. The CDR3 contains 16 residues. Losses at the gene ends were 6 bases for V and 2 bases for J; bases not matched to a gene: 12. The CDR3: CASRRRQGGPNYGYTF. The CDR3 bases are TGCGCCAGCAGACGGAGACAGGGAGGGCCGAACTATGGCTACACCTTC.

This chain connects TRBV13 to TRBJ1-1, with 10 bases that match TRBD1. The CDR3 has 14 amino acids. The V gene's germline CDR1 is PRHDT and CDR2 FYEKMQ (reference sequence). V was pared by 3 bases and J by 5 bases, with 3 bases of the junction left unmatched. Written as DNA, the CDR3 is TGTGCCAGCAGCTTCCGGACAGGGGGAACTGAAGCTTTCTTT. Translated, it gives CASSFRTGGTEAFF.

This clone has only one observation. V is TRBV19 and J is TRBJ2-7, with 10 bases that match TRBD1. The CDR3 is 14 residues long. V shed 6 bases and J 5 bases; nucleotides not matched to a gene: 7. Germline V gene data show CDR1 as LNHDA and CDR2 as SQIVND (reference sequence). The CDR3 sequence is CASRLGQGMHEQYF. As DNA, the CDR3 is TGTGCCAGTAGGCTGGGACAGGGGATGCACGAGCAGTACTTC.

This rearrangement joins TRBV9 to TRBJ1-3; 7 bases match TRBD1. The V gene's germline CDR1 is SGDLS and CDR2 YYNGEE. Germline trimming cut 0 bases from V and 3 bases from J; bases unmatched to any gene: 3. This CDR3 region has 15 residues. The CDR3 spells CASSVEGGGGNTIYF. As DNA, the CDR3 is TGTGCCAGCAGCGTAGAAGGGGGCGGTGGAAACACCATATATTTT. The full variable domain, with the rest looked up from reference TRBV9 and TRBJ1-3, is DSGVTQTPKHLITATGQRVTLRCSPRSGDLSVYWYQQSLDQGLQFLIQYYNGEERAKGNILERFSAQQFPDLHSELNLSSLELGDSALYFCASSVEGGGGNTIYFGEGSWLTVV.

The chain combines TRBV6-6 with TRBJ1-2, with D perhaps TRBD1 (6 bases). CDR3 length: 15 amino acids. Trimming took off 4 bases at V and 8 bases at J, with 20 bases between the two ends. Per germline, CDR1 MNHNY and CDR2 SVGAGI (reference sequence). The DNA for the CDR3 is TGTGCCAGCAGTTTAAAGACAGGCTTGGTGAAGGGCTACACCTTC. Translation gives CASSLKTGLVKGYTF.

The genes are TRBV30 and TRBJ2-7; 7 bases agree with TRBD1. The germline V gene has CDR1 GTSNPN and CDR2 SVGIG (reference sequence). The V and J ends lost 1 base and 3 bases, in that order; junction bases with no gene match: 12. This CDR3 is built from 16 residues. This CDR3 reads CAWSAETGTDLYEQYF. CDR3 sequence (DNA): TGTGCCTGGAGTGCAGAAACCGGGACAGACCTCTACGAGCAGTACTTC.

The chain joins TRBV9 to TRBJ1-2; no clear D gene. CDR1 SGDLS and CDR2 YYNGEE come from the germline V gene. V was clipped by 0 bases and J by 4 bases, with 13 bases between them. The CDR3 has 15 amino acids. CDR3 DNA sequence: TGTGCCAGCAGCGTAGCCGAGGGAATAAGCTATGGCTACACCTTC. Its protein is CASSVAEGISYGYTF.

This chain connects TRBV27 to TRBJ1-6; D is undetermined. Germline assignment: CDR1 MNHEY and CDR2 SMNVEV (reference sequence). The CDR3 extends over 13 amino acids. Trimming left V 4 bases short and J 7 bases short, with 8 bases between. The CDR3 spells CASSWAGNSPLHF. Written as DNA, the CDR3 is TGTGCCAGCAGTTGGGCAGGCAATTCACCCCTCCACTTT.

A word on this clone: Germline and junction disagree at one end, which may indicate a read error. The DNA for the CDR3 is TGCAGCACCCGAAGCGCAGGGCGCTATAGCTACACCTTC. As protein: CSTRSAGRYSYTF. The genes are TRBV29-1 and TRBJ1-2, with D maybe TRBD1 (5 bases). The CDR3 runs 13 residues. Per germline, CDR1 SQVTM and CDR2 ANQGSEA.

The chain employs TRBV4-2 and TRBJ1-5; D gene uncertain. V was pared by 4 bases and J by 1 base, with 11 bases between. Germline CDR1 is LGHNA and CDR2 is YNFKEQ. This CDR3 comprises 15 residues. In nucleotides, the CDR3 is TGTGCCAGCAGCCCTTATTCCGAGAGCAATCAGCCCCAGCATTTT. It codes for CASSPYSESNQPQHF.

The gene calls are TRBV29-1 and TRBJ1-4; 7 bases agree with TRBD1. Germline V lookup: CDR1 SQVTM, CDR2 ANQGSEA. After removal of 6 bases from V and 7 bases from J, the junction contained 11 bases not matched to a gene. This CDR3 is 14 amino acids long. The CDR3 bases are TGCAGCGTCCCTGACAGGGAGGATTTTGAAAAACTGTTTTTT. Its protein product is CSVPDREDFEKLFF.